The T cell receptor beta chain under discussion was sequenced for a study of response to subunit inactivated influenza vaccine. The study, taken as a whole, reports: Few new T cells, the authors suggested, are recruited by each seasonal influenza vaccination.

This clonotype was counted many times. What it recognizes is unknown. TCRdb fed the RT-PCR reads into MiXCR, producing one record per CDR3 protein. The table shows 700,000 to 900,000 distinct CDR3 sequences, with 21% occurring only once. V lost 1 base and J lost 2, with 13 bases in between. Germline V CDR1 and CDR2: SGHRS, YFSETQ. The CDR3 contains 16 residues. The sample in question was PBMCs from blood, obtained around 5 days after vaccination. V gene TRBV5-1 combines with J gene TRBJ2-1; TRBD1 might be the D (5 bases). The TCR sequence derives from a man between 45 and 60 years old who received an inactivated influenza vaccine. The CDR3 reads CASSLSMDKTYNEQFF. CDR3 bases: TGCGCCAGCAGCTTGAGCATGGACAAAACCTACAATGAGCAGTTCTTC.